The 24 T cell receptor beta chains below were found in one sample sequenced in a study of T-cell reconstitution after alpha-beta-depleted transplantation in children listed by TCRdb under 2016. The library was built by means of PCR. Sequencing was carried out with an Illumina HiSeq 2500. Molecular barcoding was employed in the preparation of TCR libraries, with unique molecular identifiers being used to normalize TCRbeta repertoire quantification. TCRdb took the public reads, trimmed them with fastp at Q25, ran MiXCR for clone calling and kept in-frame beta chains. All rows with the same CDR3 protein become a single entry with the most common DNA and genes. The sample table holds approximately 270,000 distinct CDR3 sequences, of which roughly a quarter were seen once. About 5% of the sample is held by the ten biggest clonotypes. Interpreted using the paper, the treatment or condition label stands for: allogeneic hematopoietic cell transplantation with graft depleted of TCRalphabeta T cells and CD19 B cells.

The sequencing here drew on PBMCs, mostly from graft donor cells, taken 360 days after TCRalphabeta/CD19-depleted stem cell transplant. The receptors derive from a female patient aged 2-9 years who had a stem cell transplant for congenital amegakaryocytic thrombocytopenia, so the T cells may come from the graft donor.

This clonotype was seen a handful of times. This sequence joins TRBV4-3 and TRBJ2-7, with 8 bases matching TRBD1. The J segment lost 5 bases and the V segment lost 3 bases, leaving 6 bases of the junction unmatched. Per germline, CDR1 LGHNA and CDR2 YSLEER. There are 14 residues in the CDR3. CDR3 loop: CASSHLGQANEQYF. The CDR3 DNA is TGCGCCAGCAGCCATTTGGGACAGGCAAACGAGCAGTACTTC.

There are many counts of this clonotype. The J gene is TRBJ2-7, the V gene TRBV20-1, with 7 bases identical to TRBD1. In germline, CDR1 is DFQATT, CDR2 SNEGSKA (reference sequence). Trimming removed 6 bases from V and 3 bases from J; junction bases left unmatched: 11. CDR3 length: 14 residues. Here the CDR3 DNA reads TGCAGTGCCGCGATGACAGGGACCATCTACGAGCAGTACTTC. Protein sequence: CSAAMTGTIYEQYF.

In its sample, this clonotype was seen once. This chain connects TRBV5-1 to TRBJ1-1; TRBD1 agrees at 8 bases. V shed 4 bases and J 4 bases; nucleotides not matched to a gene: 6. The length of the CDR3 is 14 residues. CDR1 and CDR2 (germline): SGHRS, YFSETQ. The CDR3: CASSSRDRRTEAFF. CDR3 nucleotide sequence: TGCGCCAGCAGCAGCCGGGACAGGCGCACTGAAGCTTTCTTT.

CDR3 loop: CATSGGDRDTGELFF. CDR3 sequence (DNA): TGTGCCACCAGTGGTGGGGACAGGGACACCGGGGAGCTGTTTTTT. The V call is TRBV24-1, the J call TRBJ2-2, with 9 bases aligning to TRBD1. V was pared by 5 bases and J by 3 bases, with 3 bases of the junction left unmatched. Germline lookup yields CDR1 KGHDR and CDR2 SFDVKD. This CDR3 spans 15 amino acids.

In this sample, this clonotype turned up many times. The rearrangement uses TRBV3-1 and TRBJ2-1, with D possibly TRBD2 on 6 matching bases. Trimming shortened V by 1 base and J by 8 bases, and 12 bases separated the two germline ends. The CDR3 extends over 14 amino acids. The germline V gene has CDR1 LGHDT and CDR2 YNNKEL (reference sequence). The CDR3 DNA sequence: TGTGCCAGCAGCCAAGGACTAGTCAGCGATGAGCAGTTCTTC. Its protein is CASSQGLVSDEQFF.

This clonotype has more than one count but fewer than ten. This chain uses TRBV28 with TRBJ2-7; D is uncertain. CDR3 size: 14 residues. The germline V gene has CDR1 MDHEN and CDR2 SYDVKM. V gave up 2 bases and J gave up 1 base, with 9 bases separating them. CDR3 nucleotide sequence: TGTGCCAGCAGTTTAACGGGCAGATCCTACGAGCAGTACTTC. It yields the protein CASSLTGRSYEQYF.

CDR3 region: CASTPRTGNQETQYF. The CDR3 region has the DNA TGTGCCAGCACCCCCCGGACAGGGAATCAAGAGACCCAGTACTTC. This rearrangement joins TRBV12-3 or TRBV12-4 to TRBJ2-5, with 8 positions matching TRBD1. This CDR3 has 15 residues. V was pared by 7 bases and J by 2 bases, with 9 bases of the junction left unmatched.

This clonotype came up a few times. The chain recombines TRBV6-6 with TRBJ2-7; unclear D gene. Trimming pared 6 bases from V and 4 bases from J, leaving 7 bases between. CDR1 and CDR2 (germline): MNHNY, SVGAGI (reference sequence). CDR3 length: 11 amino acids. The CDR3: CASRLYYEQYF. The CDR3 DNA is TGTGCCAGCAGACTCTATTACGAGCAGTACTTC.

The rearrangement joins TRBV18 to TRBJ2-7; possible D gene TRBD2, 6 bases. This CDR3 spans 15 amino acids. The germline V gene has CDR1 KGHSH and CDR2 LQKENI. V was cut by 3 bases and J by 2 bases, with 14 bases left in between. The CDR3 region has the DNA TGTGCCAGCTCACCCCTTGGGCGGGGCACCTACGAGCAGTACTTC. Amino acids: CASSPLGRGTYEQYF.

The chain couples TRBV6-5 to TRBJ2-4; unclear D gene. From germline, CDR1 is MNHEY and CDR2 SVGAGI. Trimming removed 4 bases from V and 0 bases from J, with 16 bases in between. CDR3 length equals 17 residues. This CDR3 is CASSSSPYSLAKNIQYF. CDR3 sequence (DNA): TGTGCCAGCAGTTCATCACCATACTCTTTAGCCAAAAACATTCAGTACTTC.

This clonotype was counted a few times. This may come from a read error, since a much larger clone is one base off. The chain couples TRBV3-1 to TRBJ2-2; D gene unclear. Germline-derived CDR1 and CDR2 are LGHDT and YNNKEL (reference sequence). Trimming stripped 6 bases from V and 1 base from J, with 0 bases between. The CDR3 runs to 11 residues. CDR3 sequence: CASRNTGELFF. The CDR3 DNA reads TGTGCCAGCAGGAACACCGGGGAGCTGTTTTTT. The full variable domain, with the rest looked up from reference TRBV3-1 and TRBJ2-2, is DTAVSQTPKYLVTQMGNDKSIKCEQNLGHDTMYWYKQDSKKFLKIMFSYNNKELIINETVPNRFSPKSPDKAHLNLHINSLELGDSAVYFCASRNTGELFFGEGSRLTVL.

V gene TRBV28 combines with J gene TRBJ2-1; maybe TRBD2 (7 bases). This CDR3 has 14 amino acids. Germline CDR1 reads MDHEN; CDR2 reads SYDVKM. Trimming stripped 7 bases from V and 2 bases from J, with 12 bases between. The chain's CDR3 is CASMSGDTYNEQFF. The CDR3 DNA sequence: TGTGCCAGCATGAGCGGGGACACCTACAATGAGCAGTTCTTC.

The CDR3 DNA follows: TGTGCCACGAGGAGCGCGGACGCGAACACCGGGGAGCTGTTTTTT. This sequence encodes CATRSADANTGELFF. The chain recombines TRBV24-1 with TRBJ2-2, with D uncertain. Germline V gene sequence: CDR1 KGHDR, CDR2 SFDVKD. Trimming took 10 bases from V and 0 from J, leaving 14 bases between them. The CDR3 is made up of 15 amino acids.

The sample holds a few counts of this clonotype. The rearrangement joins TRBV3-1 to TRBJ2-7, with D perhaps matching TRBD2 (5 bases). CDR3 length equals 15 residues. CDR1 is LGHDT, CDR2 YNNKEL, per germline (reference sequence). V was clipped by 4 bases and J by 7 bases, with 20 bases between them. In DNA form, the CDR3 reads TGTGCCAGCAGCCTCCATGTTATCGGGGATGGGGAGCAGTACTTC. It specifies CASSLHVIGDGEQYF.

V usage is TRBV20-1 and J usage is TRBJ2-5; 7 bases map to TRBD2. Germline values: CDR1 DFQATT, CDR2 SNEGSKA (reference sequence). There are 14 residues in the CDR3. Trimming took 3 bases from V and 4 from J; bases not matched to a gene: 8. Here the CDR3 reads CSASPSGLRETQYF. The CDR3 DNA sequence: TGCAGTGCTAGTCCTAGCGGTCTGAGAGAGACCCAGTACTTC.

The rearrangement joins TRBV4-1 to TRBJ2-5; D is uncertain. The CDR3 covers 14 residues. Germline loops: CDR1 MGHRA, CDR2 YSYEKL. The V end lost 5 bases, the J end lost 5 bases, and 15 bases lay between the germline ends. The CDR3 is CASSVGPSSETQYF. In DNA form, the CDR3 reads TGCGCCAGCAGCGTTGGGCCTAGTTCGGAGACCCAGTACTTC.

The chain is built from TRBV4-2 and TRBJ1-5, with 7 bases fitting TRBD1. J lost 6 bases, V lost 0 bases, and 8 bases had no gene match. The CDR3 runs to 16 residues. The germline V gene has CDR1 LGHNA and CDR2 YNFKEQ. The CDR3 loop reads CASSQDGPGGGQPQHF. DNA of the CDR3: TGTGCCAGCAGCCAAGACGGACCAGGGGGTGGTCAGCCCCAGCATTTT.

The chain employs TRBV24-1 and TRBJ2-7, with D uncertain. V was cut by 2 bases and J by 6 bases, with 13 bases left in between. The germline V gene encodes CDR1 KGHDR and CDR2 SFDVKD. The CDR3 totals 14 residues. The CDR3 here is CATSDYVRPSEQYF. The CDR3 DNA reads TGTGCCACCAGTGATTATGTCCGCCCTAGCGAGCAGTACTTC.

This clonotype was seen many times. V usage is TRBV5-1 and J usage is TRBJ2-7, with 10 positions matching TRBD2. V lost 4 bases, J lost 5 bases, and 6 bases stayed unmatched. CDR1 and CDR2 (germline): SGHRS, YFSETQ. The CDR3 extends over 14 amino acids. As DNA, the CDR3 is TGCGCCAGCAGCGAGGGACTAGCGCATGACGAGCAGTACTTC. It codes for CASSEGLAHDEQYF. The full variable domain, its missing parts supplied by reference TRBV5-1 and TRBJ2-7, is KAGVTQTPRYLIKTRGQQVTLSCSPISGHRSVSWYQQTPGQGLQFLFEYFSETQRNKGNFPGRFSGRQFSNSRSEMNVSTLELGDSALYLCASSEGLAHDEQYFGPGTRLTVT.

This clonotype has only a few counts. This chain uses TRBV7-2 with TRBJ2-3; D is undetermined. CDR3 size: 16 residues. V was trimmed by 1 base and J by 2 bases, leaving 13 bases between them. CDR1 and CDR2 (germline): SGHTA, FQGNSA. CDR3 in DNA: TGTGCCAGCAGCTTAGTGCACTTAGGGTACACAGATACGCAGTATTTT. It yields the protein CASSLVHLGYTDTQYF.

V and J are TRBV2 and TRBJ2-5, with 8 bases that match TRBD1. Germline V lookup: CDR1 SNHLY, CDR2 FYNNEI. V was clipped by 5 bases and J by 5 bases; unmatched bases: 4. The CDR3 runs 13 residues. The DNA of the CDR3 is TGTGCCAGCAGTACAGGGGGAAGGGAGACCCAGTACTTC. Translation gives CASSTGGRETQYF.

This clonotype was detected a few times. The chain recombines TRBV20-1 with TRBJ2-1, with D uncertain. Per the germline V gene, CDR1 is DFQATT and CDR2 is SNEGSKA (reference sequence). The V end was cut by 6 bases, the J end by 6 bases, with 9 bases between. This CDR3 spans 11 amino acids. CDR3 nucleotides: TGCAGTGCCTTAGTAACCAATGAGCAGTTCTTC. This codes for CSALVTNEQFF.

The V gene is TRBV12-3 or TRBV12-4, the J gene TRBJ1-3; D is uncertain. The CDR3 is 15 amino acids. V lost 3 bases to trimming and J lost 0 bases, with 9 bases between them. The CDR3 spells CASSFGRISGNTIYF. DNA for the CDR3: TGTGCCAGCAGTTTTGGACGAATCTCTGGAAACACCATATATTTT.

This clonotype was observed a handful of times. The chain is built from TRBV18 and TRBJ2-2; D ambiguous. CDR3 size: 13 residues. Deletions cut 2 bases from V and 7 bases from J, with 8 bases between. Germline CDR1 is KGHSH and CDR2 is LQKENI. CDR3 DNA: TGTGCCAGCTCACCAGCTACGGGCGGGGAGCTGTTTTTT. It codes for CASSPATGGELFF.